The sequence of this T cell receptor (beta chain) was determined in a study of OX40 agonist ivuxolimab in advanced cancers. Study-wide results and caveats: With doses of 0.1 to 3.0 mg/kg, CD4+ and CD8+ blood T cells had undergone clonal expansion by week 6. In general, CD8+ T cells held more expanded clones than CD4+ did, on average.

The CDR3 contains 15 residues. Per germline, CDR1 KGHSH and CDR2 LQKENI. V dropped 3 bases and J dropped 10 bases, with 21 bases sitting between them. Clones were sequenced by immunoSEQ multiplex PCR, and TCRdb holds only the in-frame ones, with some missing. The sample has tens of thousands of clones; roughly 88% are singletons. Worth noting for this clone: Antigen: not known.

This receptor was taken from an adult with an advanced solid tumor such as melanoma, head and neck, liver or kidney cancer. The rearrangement uses TRBV18 and TRBJ1-2; D not resolved. Sequencing used CD4+ or CD8+ T cells sorted from blood, obtained in a trial of the OX40 agonist ivuxolimab. The CDR3 DNA reads as TGTGCCAGCTCACCGAAACCGGACCAACCCTCGGCCTACACCTTC. Encoded protein: CASSPKPDQPSAYTF.